These 8 T cell receptor beta chains were sequenced from one sample in a study of graft-versus-host responses after intestinal transplantation. The repertoire was sequenced with immunoSEQ multiplex PCR; TCRdb's copy has only in-frame clones and lacks some. The sample yields tens of thousands of clones, around 86% seen once. Their antigens remain unidentified. The specimen comprised unstimulated CD8+ T cells sorted from spleen or lymph node cells, sampled before transplant. The receptors come from a human donor who was the organ donor for an intestinal transplant.

The chain recombines TRBV6-1 with TRBJ2-7; D is perhaps TRBD1 (6 bases). The CDR3 loop spans 13 amino acids. Trimming pared 6 bases from V and 0 bases from J, leaving 9 bases between. Germline V gene lookup returns CDR1 MNHNS and CDR2 SASEGT. In nucleotides, the CDR3 is TGTGCCAGCAGGGGGACATACTCCTACGAGCAGTACTTC. The encoded protein is CASRGTYSYEQYF.

The genes are TRBV18 and TRBJ2-2; TRBD1 matches 8 bases. The J segment lost 1 base and the V segment lost 5 bases, leaving 3 bases of the junction unmatched. Germline V lookup: CDR1 KGHSH, CDR2 LQKENI. The CDR3 is 15 amino acids. For the CDR3, the DNA is TGTGCCAGCTCAGCAGGACAGGGGAACACCGGGGAGCTGTTTTTT. Translating it yields CASSAGQGNTGELFF.

This CDR3 is CASGLGTGGITGELFF. The CDR3, as DNA: TGTGCTAGTGGTCTAGGGACAGGGGGTATCACCGGGGAGCTGTTTTTT. The chain couples TRBV12-5 to TRBJ2-2; 11 nucleotides match TRBD1. The V gene end was trimmed by 5 bases and the J gene end by 4 bases; junction bases not matched to a gene: 6. This CDR3 has 16 residues. Germline V gene lookup returns CDR1 LGHNT and CDR2 FRNRAP.

The CDR3 protein is CASSYSGTGRVGGYTF. CDR3 nucleotide sequence: TGTGCCAGCAGTTACTCCGGGACAGGGCGGGTTGGTGGCTACACCTTC. The chain is built from TRBV6-5 and TRBJ1-2; 9 positions agree with TRBD1. Germline-derived CDR1 and CDR2 are MNHEY and SVGAGI. This CDR3 contains 16 residues. Trimming took 0 bases from V and 7 from J; bases not matched to a gene: 9.

The chain has TRBV9 and TRBJ2-7; D assignment may be TRBD1 or TRBD2 (5 bases each). Germline CDR1 and CDR2: SGDLS and YYNGEE. Trimming removed 4 bases from V and 7 bases from J, with 15 bases in between. The CDR3 loop spans 13 amino acids. CDR3: CASSPPGATEQYF. For the CDR3, the DNA is TGTGCCAGCAGCCCACCCGGGGCTACGGAGCAGTACTTC.

The J gene is TRBJ2-6, the V gene TRBV27; unclear D gene. CDR3 size: 15 residues. V was clipped by 3 bases and J by 1 base, with 7 bases between them. Germline-derived CDR1 and CDR2 are MNHEY and SMNVEV (reference sequence). DNA of the CDR3: TGTGCCAGCAGTTTCGGCGGTTCTGGGGCCAACGTCCTGACTTTC. This sequence encodes CASSFGGSGANVLTF.

This clone occurred a few times. The chain recombines TRBV6-5 with TRBJ1-4; possibly TRBD1 for D (5 bases). This CDR3 region has 12 residues. The V end was cut by 11 bases, the J end by 5 bases, with 12 bases between. The germline gives CDR1 MNHEY, CDR2 SVGAGI. CDR3 sequence (DNA): TGTGCCTTAAGTCGGGGGAATGAAAAACTGTTTTTT. Translated, it gives CALSRGNEKLFF.

Turning to this clone: The same CDR3 can be traced to other DNA sequences in this sample. The chain has TRBV7-9 and TRBJ2-7, with D possibly being TRBD1 (6 bases). V shed 4 bases and J shed 4 bases, with 11 bases lying between them. Germline CDR1 is SEHNR and CDR2 is FQNEAQ (reference sequence). This CDR3 is built from 13 residues. CDR3 bases: TGTGCCAGCAGCTCGCAGGGGACGTACGAGCAGTACTTC. Residues: CASSSQGTYEQYF.